These 4 T cell receptor beta chains came from one sample sequenced in a study of T cell therapy after organ transplantation. Their cognate antigens are unknown. The repertoire was sequenced with immunoSEQ multiplex PCR; TCRdb's copy has only in-frame clones and lacks some. The table has approximately 22,000 clones, around 83% seen once; the top ten hold approximately 33%. As to time point: 20-29 weeks after completion of therapy. The source was CD8+ T cells from blood, collected after autologous CMV-specific T cell therapy. These receptors were obtained from a human patient who had received a solid organ transplant and had CMV disease. Some T cells may be provided by the graft donor.

The V and J genes are TRBV25-1 and TRBJ1-3; tentative D call: TRBD1 (5 bases). CDR3 length: 14 amino acids. V gave up 6 bases and J gave up 6 bases, with 15 bases separating them. Germline CDR1 reads MGHDK; CDR2 reads SYGVNS. CDR3 bases: TGTGCCAGCAGCTTGGGGGACGGTTTAAACACCATATATTTT. This encodes CASSLGDGLNTIYF.

V and J are TRBV9 and TRBJ1-3; 8 bases map to TRBD1. V shed 3 bases, J shed 2 bases, and the junction held 10 bases outside the gene matches. Germline CDR1 is SGDLS and CDR2 is YYNGEE. The CDR3 loop spans 17 amino acids. The CDR3 reads CASSARRGLYTGNTIYF. The DNA for the CDR3 is TGTGCCAGCAGCGCCCGCAGGGGGCTATATACTGGAAACACCATATATTTT.

The gene calls are TRBV5-6 and TRBJ2-7; no definite D call. The ends were cut back, 4 bases at V and 2 bases at J, with 13 bases in the middle. Germline values: CDR1 SGHDT, CDR2 YYEEEE. This CDR3 contains 14 residues. The CDR3 DNA reads as TGTGCCAGCAGCCCGATTGCGGTTCCCTACGAGCAGTACTTC. It translates to CASSPIAVPYEQYF.

This chain uses TRBV2 with TRBJ2-7; 9 bases line up with TRBD2. Germline CDR1 and CDR2: SNHLY and FYNNEI. The CDR3 has 16 residues. V lost 2 bases, J lost 3 bases, and 8 bases stayed unmatched. CDR3 loop: CASSEIPSGVDYEQYF. Written as DNA, the CDR3 is TGTGCCAGCAGTGAAATCCCTAGCGGGGTTGACTACGAGCAGTACTTC.